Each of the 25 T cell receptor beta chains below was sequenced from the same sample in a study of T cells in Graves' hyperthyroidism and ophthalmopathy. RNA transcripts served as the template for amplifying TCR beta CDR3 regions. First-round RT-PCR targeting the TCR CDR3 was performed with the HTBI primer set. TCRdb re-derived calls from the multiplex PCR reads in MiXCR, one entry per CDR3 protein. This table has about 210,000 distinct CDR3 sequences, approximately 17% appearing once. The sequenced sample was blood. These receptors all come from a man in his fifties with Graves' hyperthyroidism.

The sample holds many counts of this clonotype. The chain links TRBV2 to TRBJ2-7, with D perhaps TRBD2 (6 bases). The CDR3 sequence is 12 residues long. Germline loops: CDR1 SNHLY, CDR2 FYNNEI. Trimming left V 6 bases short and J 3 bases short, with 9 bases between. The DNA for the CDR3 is TGTGCCAGCAGCCGGGACTTCTACGAGCAGTACTTC. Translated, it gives CASSRDFYEQYF.

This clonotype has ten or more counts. CDR3 region: CASSLFTTAQETQYF. CDR3 in DNA: TGCGCCAGCAGCTTGTTTACTACAGCCCAAGAGACCCAGTACTTC. This rearrangement joins TRBV5-1 to TRBJ2-5; D is uncertain. Trimming stripped 1 base from V and 1 base from J, with 11 bases between. CDR1 SGHRS and CDR2 YFSETQ come from the germline V gene. CDR3 size: 15 residues.

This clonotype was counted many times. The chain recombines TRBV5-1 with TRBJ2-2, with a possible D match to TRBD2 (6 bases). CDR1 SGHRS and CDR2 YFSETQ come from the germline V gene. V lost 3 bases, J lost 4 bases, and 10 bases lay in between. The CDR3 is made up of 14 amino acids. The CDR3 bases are TGCGCCAGCAGCTCGCCGACTAGCACCGGGGAGCTGTTTTTT. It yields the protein CASSSPTSTGELFF. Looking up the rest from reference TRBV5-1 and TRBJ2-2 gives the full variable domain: KAGVTQTPRYLIKTRGQQVTLSCSPISGHRSVSWYQQTPGQGLQFLFEYFSETQRNKGNFPGRFSGRQFSNSRSEMNVSTLELGDSALYLCASSSPTSTGELFFGEGSRLTVL.

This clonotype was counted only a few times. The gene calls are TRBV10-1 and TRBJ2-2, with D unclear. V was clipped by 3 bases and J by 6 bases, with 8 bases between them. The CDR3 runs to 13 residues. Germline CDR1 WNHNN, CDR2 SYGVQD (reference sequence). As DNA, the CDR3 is TGCGCCAGCAGTGATAATGGTCCCGGGGAGCTGTTTTTT. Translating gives CASSDNGPGELFF.

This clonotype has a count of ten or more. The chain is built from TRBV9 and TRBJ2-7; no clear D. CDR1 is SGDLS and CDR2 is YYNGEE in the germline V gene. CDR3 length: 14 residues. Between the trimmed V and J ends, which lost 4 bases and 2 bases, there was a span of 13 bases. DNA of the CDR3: TGTGCCAGCAGCCCAGTTGTAGTTCCCTACGAGCAGTACTTC. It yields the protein CASSPVVVPYEQYF.

The CDR3 sequence is CASSSTPEGEQYF. CDR3 sequence (DNA): TGTGCCAGCAGCTCAACCCCGGAGGGCGAGCAGTACTTC. This chain connects TRBV7-3 to TRBJ2-7, with D perhaps matching TRBD2 (6 bases). Germline CDR1 and CDR2: SGHTA and FQGTGA. The V end lost 4 bases, the J end lost 6 bases, and 13 bases lay between the germline ends. This CDR3 contains 13 residues.

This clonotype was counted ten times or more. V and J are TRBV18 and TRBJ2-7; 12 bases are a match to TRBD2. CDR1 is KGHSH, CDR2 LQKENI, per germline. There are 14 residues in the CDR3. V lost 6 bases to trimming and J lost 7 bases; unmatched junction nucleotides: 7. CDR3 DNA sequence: TGTGCCAGCTCCCGACTAGCGGGAGAGGGTGAGCAGTACTTC. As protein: CASSRLAGEGEQYF.

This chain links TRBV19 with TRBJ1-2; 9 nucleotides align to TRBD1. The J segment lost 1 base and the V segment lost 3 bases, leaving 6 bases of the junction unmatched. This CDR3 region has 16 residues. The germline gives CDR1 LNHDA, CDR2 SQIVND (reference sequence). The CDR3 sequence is CASSITGGAGNYGYTF. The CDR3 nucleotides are TGTGCCAGTAGTATCACAGGGGGCGCTGGTAACTATGGCTACACCTTC. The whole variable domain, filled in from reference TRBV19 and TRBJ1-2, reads DGGITQSPKYLFRKEGQNVTLSCEQNLNHDAMYWYRQDPGQGLRLIYYSQIVNDFQKGDIAEGYSVSREKKESFPLTVTSAQKNPTAFYLCASSITGGAGNYGYTFGSGTRLTVV.

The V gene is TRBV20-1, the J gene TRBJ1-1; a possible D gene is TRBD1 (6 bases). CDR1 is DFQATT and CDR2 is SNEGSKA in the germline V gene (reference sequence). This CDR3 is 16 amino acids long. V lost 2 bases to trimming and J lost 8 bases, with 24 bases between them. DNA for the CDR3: TGCAGTGCTAGACCTCCCGGGGTGGGGGGGGCAGGAGAAGCTTTCTTT. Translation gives CSARPPGVGGAGEAFF.

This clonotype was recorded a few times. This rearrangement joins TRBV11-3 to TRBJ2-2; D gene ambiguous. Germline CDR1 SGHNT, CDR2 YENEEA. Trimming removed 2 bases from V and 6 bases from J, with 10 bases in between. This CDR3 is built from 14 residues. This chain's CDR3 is CASSLLERPGELFF. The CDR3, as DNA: TGTGCCAGCAGCTTACTAGAACGACCCGGGGAGCTGTTTTTT.

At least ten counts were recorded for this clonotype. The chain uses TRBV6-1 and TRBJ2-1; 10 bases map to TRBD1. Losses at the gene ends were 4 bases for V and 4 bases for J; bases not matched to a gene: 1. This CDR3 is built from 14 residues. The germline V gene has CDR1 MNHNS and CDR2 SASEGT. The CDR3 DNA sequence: TGTGCCAGCAGTGGGGGACAGGGGTACAATGAGCAGTTCTTC. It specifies CASSGGQGYNEQFF.

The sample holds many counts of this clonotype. For the CDR3, the DNA is TGTGCCAGCAGCCGACAGGGGATCGCCTACAATGAGCAGTTCTTC. It translates to CASSRQGIAYNEQFF. The V call is TRBV3-1, the J call TRBJ2-1; 8 nucleotides match TRBD1. The CDR3 extends over 15 amino acids. Germline V CDR1 and CDR2: LGHDT, YNNKEL (reference sequence). V shed 4 bases and J 2 bases; nucleotides not matched to a gene: 4.

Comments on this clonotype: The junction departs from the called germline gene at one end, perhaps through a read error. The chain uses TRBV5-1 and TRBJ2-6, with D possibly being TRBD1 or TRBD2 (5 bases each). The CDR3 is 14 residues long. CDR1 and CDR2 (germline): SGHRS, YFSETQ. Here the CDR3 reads CASQQDSGANVLIF. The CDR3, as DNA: TGCGCCAGCCAACAGGACTCTGGGGCCAACGTCCTGATTTTC.

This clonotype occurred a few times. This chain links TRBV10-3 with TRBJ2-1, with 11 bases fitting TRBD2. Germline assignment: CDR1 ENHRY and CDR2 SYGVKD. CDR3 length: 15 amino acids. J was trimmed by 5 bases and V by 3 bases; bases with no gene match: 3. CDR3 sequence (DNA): TGTGCCATCAGTGATGGGACTAGCGGAAACAATGAGCAGTTCTTC. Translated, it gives CAISDGTSGNNEQFF.

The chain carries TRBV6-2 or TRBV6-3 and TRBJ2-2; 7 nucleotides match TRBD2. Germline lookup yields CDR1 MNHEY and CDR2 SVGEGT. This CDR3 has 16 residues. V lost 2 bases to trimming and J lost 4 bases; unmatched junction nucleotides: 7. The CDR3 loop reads CASSYGAGAVTGELFF. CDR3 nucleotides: TGTGCCAGCAGTTACGGGGCGGGAGCGGTCACCGGGGAGCTGTTTTTT.

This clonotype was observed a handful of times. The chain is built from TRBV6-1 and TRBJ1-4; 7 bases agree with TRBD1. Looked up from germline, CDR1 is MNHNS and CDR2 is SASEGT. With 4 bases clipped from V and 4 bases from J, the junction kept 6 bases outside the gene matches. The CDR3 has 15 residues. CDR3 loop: CASSARDSLNEKLFF. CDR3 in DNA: TGTGCCAGCAGTGCCCGGGACAGTCTTAATGAAAAACTGTTTTTT.

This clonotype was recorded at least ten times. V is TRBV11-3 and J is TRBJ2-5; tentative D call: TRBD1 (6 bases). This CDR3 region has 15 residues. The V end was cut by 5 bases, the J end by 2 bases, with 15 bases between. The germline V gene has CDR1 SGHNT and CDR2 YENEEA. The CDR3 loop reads CASSTARDKQETQYF. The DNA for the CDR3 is TGTGCCAGCAGCACTGCCCGGGACAAGCAAGAGACCCAGTACTTC.

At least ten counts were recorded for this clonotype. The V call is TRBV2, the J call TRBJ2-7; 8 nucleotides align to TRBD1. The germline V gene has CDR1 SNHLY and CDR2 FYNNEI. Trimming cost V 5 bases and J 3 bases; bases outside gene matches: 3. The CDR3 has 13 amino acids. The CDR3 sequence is CASSPDRGYEQYF. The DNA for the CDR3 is TGTGCCAGCAGTCCCGACAGGGGCTACGAGCAGTACTTC.

The CDR3 sequence is CASSVGWLAREQYF. The CDR3 nucleotides read TGTGCCAGCAGCGTAGGGTGGCTAGCCCGCGAGCAGTACTTC. The chain employs TRBV9 and TRBJ2-7; D perhaps matches TRBD2 (5 bases). Trimming shortened V by 0 bases and J by 6 bases, and 13 bases separated the two germline ends. Germline V gene data show CDR1 as SGDLS and CDR2 as YYNGEE. The CDR3 runs to 14 residues.

This CDR3 reads CASRLSGRALGEQFF. DNA of the CDR3: TGTGCCAGCAGGCTTAGCGGGAGGGCCCTAGGTGAGCAGTTCTTC. The chain combines TRBV2 with TRBJ2-1; 11 bases fit TRBD2. CDR1 SNHLY and CDR2 FYNNEI come from the germline V gene. Trimming at V came to 6 bases and at J to 9 bases, leaving 10 bases not matched to a gene. The CDR3 loop spans 15 amino acids.

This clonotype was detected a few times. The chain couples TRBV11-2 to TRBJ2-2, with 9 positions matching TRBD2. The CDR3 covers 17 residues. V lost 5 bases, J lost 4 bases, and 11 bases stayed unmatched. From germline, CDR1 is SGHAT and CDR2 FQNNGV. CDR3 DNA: TGTGCCAGCAGCAGCATTAAACCGGGACTAGCCACCGGGGAGCTGTTTTTT. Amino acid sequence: CASSSIKPGLATGELFF. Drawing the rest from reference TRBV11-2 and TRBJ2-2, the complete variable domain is EAGVAQSPRYKIIEKRQSVAFWCNPISGHATLYWYQQILGQGPKLLIQFQNNGVVDDSQLPKDRFSAERLKGVDSTLKIQPAKLEDSAVYLCASSSIKPGLATGELFFGEGSRLTVL.

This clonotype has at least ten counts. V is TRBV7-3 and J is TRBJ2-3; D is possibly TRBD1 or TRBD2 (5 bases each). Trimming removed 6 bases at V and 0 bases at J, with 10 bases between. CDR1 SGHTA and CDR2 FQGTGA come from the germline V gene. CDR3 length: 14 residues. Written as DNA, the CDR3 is TGTGCCAGCAGTTGGGGACCTAGCACAGATACGCAGTATTTT. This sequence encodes CASSWGPSTDTQYF. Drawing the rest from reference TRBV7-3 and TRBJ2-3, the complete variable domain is GAGVSQTPSNKVTEKGKYVELRCDPISGHTALYWYRQSLGQGPEFLIYFQGTGAADDSGLPNDRFFAVRPEGSVSTLKIQRTERGDSAVYLCASSWGPSTDTQYFGPGTRLTVL.

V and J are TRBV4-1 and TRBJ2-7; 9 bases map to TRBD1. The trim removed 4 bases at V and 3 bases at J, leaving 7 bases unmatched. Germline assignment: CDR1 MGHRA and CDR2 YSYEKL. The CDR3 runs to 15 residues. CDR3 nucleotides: TGCGCCAGCAGCCGACCGGGACAGGGCTTCTACGAGCAGTACTTC. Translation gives CASSRPGQGFYEQYF.

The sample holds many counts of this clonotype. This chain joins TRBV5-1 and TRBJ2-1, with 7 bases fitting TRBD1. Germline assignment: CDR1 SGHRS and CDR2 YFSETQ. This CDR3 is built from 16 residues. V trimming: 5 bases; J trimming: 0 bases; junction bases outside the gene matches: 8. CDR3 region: CASSSQTGSSYNEQFF. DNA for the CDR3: TGCGCCAGCAGTTCTCAGACAGGGAGCTCCTACAATGAGCAGTTCTTC.

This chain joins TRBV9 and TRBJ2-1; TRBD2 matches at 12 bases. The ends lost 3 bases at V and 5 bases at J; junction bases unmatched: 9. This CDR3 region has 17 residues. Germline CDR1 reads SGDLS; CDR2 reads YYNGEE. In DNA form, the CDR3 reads TGTGCCAGCAGCGCGCGACTAGCGGGAGCGTGGGACAATGAGCAGTTCTTC. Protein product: CASSARLAGAWDNEQFF. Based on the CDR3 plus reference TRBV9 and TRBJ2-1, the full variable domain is DSGVTQTPKHLITATGQRVTLRCSPRSGDLSVYWYQQSLDQGLQFLIQYYNGEERAKGNILERFSAQQFPDLHSELNLSSLELGDSALYFCASSARLAGAWDNEQFFGPGTRLTVL.